The 18 T cell receptor beta chains below come from one sample, sequenced in a study of shared clonotypes between healthy human individuals. TCRdb keeps only in-frame clones here, not all; method: immunoSEQ multiplex PCR. The sample carries roughly 2,300,000 clones, approximately 90% recorded once. Material for sequencing was naive CD4+ T cells from PBMCs. Regarding subset: CD45RA+ positively selected. These receptors all come from a man in his late teens or twenties in good health. Some clones in this sample may be carry-over from other donors' samples.

This clone appeared a single time. V and J are TRBV28 and TRBJ1-2, with 7 bases fitting TRBD1. CDR1 and CDR2 from the germline V gene are MDHEN and SYDVKM. The CDR3 is made up of 15 amino acids. V was clipped by 1 base and J by 6 bases; unmatched bases: 8. The chain's CDR3 is CASSLLGRGGHGYTF. CDR3 sequence (DNA): TGTGCCAGCAGTTTATTAGGGAGAGGGGGCCATGGCTACACCTTC.

The chain is built from TRBV5-1 and TRBJ1-3; 7 bases are a match to TRBD1. J lost 0 bases, V lost 0 bases, and 6 bases had no gene match. The CDR3 is 17 residues long. Germline loops: CDR1 SGHRS, CDR2 YFSETQ. CDR3 protein: CASSLEQGPTSGNTIYF. CDR3 DNA sequence: TGCGCCAGCAGCTTGGAACAGGGGCCGACCTCTGGAAACACCATATATTTT.

The genes are TRBV19 and TRBJ2-1; D not certain. Germline CDR1 reads LNHDA; CDR2 reads SQIVND (reference sequence). Trimming took 3 bases from V and 4 from J, leaving 10 bases between them. CDR3 length: 14 residues. The CDR3 here is CASSIRIGYNEQFF. The CDR3 nucleotides read TGTGCCAGTAGTATTCGGATAGGTTACAATGAGCAGTTCTTC.

This chain links TRBV5-1 with TRBJ2-5; D is possibly TRBD1 or TRBD2 (8 bases each). Trimming took 4 bases from V and 7 from J, leaving 17 bases between them. The V gene's germline CDR1 is SGHRS and CDR2 YFSETQ. This CDR3 has 14 amino acids. This chain's CDR3 is CASSLGLGQGTQYF. The CDR3 region has the DNA TGCGCCAGCAGCCTGGGACTAGGACAGGGGACCCAGTACTTC.

Only one count was recorded for this clone. J is TRBJ2-7 and V is TRBV2; 9 bases line up with TRBD1. This CDR3 has 14 amino acids. The J segment lost 5 bases and the V segment lost 8 bases, leaving 10 bases of the junction unmatched. Germline V lookup: CDR1 SNHLY, CDR2 FYNNEI. CDR3 residues: CASGNDRGRNEQYF. DNA of the CDR3: TGTGCCAGCGGCAATGACAGGGGGAGAAACGAGCAGTACTTC.

This chain joins TRBV10-3 and TRBJ2-1; D not resolved. V dropped 1 base and J dropped 3 bases, with 7 bases sitting between them. The CDR3 loop spans 14 amino acids. Germline V gene sequence: CDR1 ENHRY, CDR2 SYGVKD. The CDR3 DNA is TGTGCCATCAGTGAGTTCGCCAGCTACAATGAGCAGTTCTTC. It specifies CAISEFASYNEQFF.

The chain joins TRBV5-4 to TRBJ1-2; 8 nucleotides line up with TRBD1. V lost 2 bases to trimming and J lost 3 bases; unmatched junction nucleotides: 6. There are 15 residues in the CDR3. The germline V gene has CDR1 SGHNT and CDR2 YYREEE (reference sequence). The CDR3 DNA is TGTGCCAGCAGCTTTGGATTGACAGGGGACTATGGCTACACCTTC. It encodes CASSFGLTGDYGYTF.

This clone was picked up one time. V is TRBV7-6 and J is TRBJ2-2, with TRBD1 identical over 7 bases. Germline V gene lookup returns CDR1 SGHVS and CDR2 FNYEAQ. The CDR3 extends over 17 amino acids. Unmatched junction bases numbered 8, after V lost 4 bases and J lost 0 bases. The CDR3 spells CASSSHSGTANTGELFF. CDR3 nucleotides: TGTGCCAGCAGCTCCCATTCCGGGACAGCGAACACCGGGGAGCTGTTTTTT.

The V and J genes are TRBV9 and TRBJ1-1; perhaps TRBD1 as D (5 bases). The CDR3 has 16 residues. CDR1 is SGDLS, CDR2 YYNGEE, per germline. Trimming stripped 0 bases from V and 0 bases from J, with 12 bases between. DNA of the CDR3: TGTGCCAGCAGCGTAGGTTTAGGGGACCTGAACACTGAAGCTTTCTTT. Translating it yields CASSVGLGDLNTEAFF.

The chain links TRBV18 to TRBJ2-5; D gene ambiguous. Trimming shortened V by 3 bases and J by 5 bases, and 10 bases separated the two germline ends. CDR3 size: 13 residues. Germline CDR1 KGHSH, CDR2 LQKENI. The CDR3 sequence: CASSPIQVETQYF. The CDR3 coding sequence is TGTGCCAGCTCACCGATTCAGGTTGAGACCCAGTACTTC.

This chain joins TRBV5-1 and TRBJ2-1, with D perhaps matching TRBD2 (6 bases). Germline V gene sequence: CDR1 SGHRS, CDR2 YFSETQ. V was trimmed by 4 bases and J by 8 bases, leaving 13 bases between them. The length of the CDR3 is 13 residues. The DNA of the CDR3 is TGCGCCAGCAGCCCGACTAGTAGGGATGAGCAGTTCTTC. Protein product: CASSPTSRDEQFF.

The genes are TRBV6-5 and TRBJ2-5; D is ambiguous. Trimming cost V 4 bases and J 4 bases, with 16 bases left between them. Germline lookup yields CDR1 MNHEY and CDR2 SVGAGI. CDR3 length: 15 amino acids. DNA of the CDR3: TGTGCCAGCAGTTCCGCCCCCGGCGACCGAGAGACCCAGTACTTC. It codes for CASSSAPGDRETQYF.

The V call is TRBV5-4, the J call TRBJ2-1, with 9 nucleotides matching TRBD2. Germline V CDR1 and CDR2: SGHNT, YYREEE (reference sequence). The V gene end was trimmed by 2 bases and the J gene end by 8 bases; junction bases not matched to a gene: 11. The CDR3 totals 16 residues. DNA for the CDR3: TGTGCCAGCAGCTTAGGGGTAGCGGGAGAGGGCGATGAGCAGTTCTTC. It codes for CASSLGVAGEGDEQFF.

The chain uses TRBV7-9 and TRBJ2-5, with D perhaps TRBD2 (7 bases). This CDR3 spans 15 amino acids. Germline V gives CDR1 SEHNR, CDR2 FQNEAQ (reference sequence). V was trimmed by 4 bases and J by 4 bases, leaving 16 bases between them. The CDR3 region has the DNA TGTGCCAGCAGCTCTCCGCGGGGAGGGGGAGAGACCCAGTACTTC. It yields the protein CASSSPRGGGETQYF. Drawing the rest from reference TRBV7-9 and TRBJ2-5, the complete variable domain is DTGVSQNPRHKITKRGQNVTFRCDPISEHNRLYWYRQTLGQGPEFLTYFQNEAQLEKSRLLSDRFSAERPKGSFSTLEIQRTEQGDSAMYLCASSSPRGGGETQYFGPGTRLLVL.

This chain links TRBV7-2 with TRBJ2-7; D might be TRBD1 (6 bases). V dropped 2 bases and J dropped 0 bases, with 11 bases sitting between them. This CDR3 region has 15 residues. CDR1 and CDR2 from the germline V gene are SGHTA and FQGNSA. CDR3 bases: TGTGCCAGCAGCTTACGACAGGTACTCTCCTACGAGCAGTACTTC. As protein: CASSLRQVLSYEQYF.

The chain combines TRBV2 with TRBJ1-3; D gene uncertain. CDR3 length: 13 residues. V was clipped by 7 bases and J by 0 bases, with 7 bases between them. The germline V gene encodes CDR1 SNHLY and CDR2 FYNNEI. The chain's CDR3 is CASKLGSGNTIYF. CDR3 DNA sequence: TGTGCCAGCAAGCTCGGCTCTGGAAACACCATATATTTT.

The rearrangement joins TRBV6-5 to TRBJ2-7; 10 bases match TRBD1. The V gene's germline CDR1 is MNHEY and CDR2 SVGAGI. V lost 7 bases to trimming and J lost 3 bases; unmatched junction nucleotides: 9. CDR3 length equals 15 residues. CDR3 region: CASKGFGTGVYEQYF. The CDR3 DNA reads as TGTGCCAGCAAGGGGTTCGGGACAGGGGTCTACGAGCAGTACTTC.

V is TRBV29-1 and J is TRBJ2-1, with D perhaps matching TRBD2 (5 bases). Germline assignment: CDR1 SQVTM and CDR2 ANQGSEA. The CDR3 consists of 11 residues. The V gene lost 6 bases and the J gene lost 10 bases, with 13 bases spanning the gap. The CDR3 loop is CSVTGLQEQFF. The CDR3 nucleotides read TGCAGCGTGACCGGACTCCAAGAGCAGTTCTTC.